This record concerns one T cell receptor (beta chain) sequence. Antigen specificity is unknown. The sample originates from a study of shared clonotypes between healthy human individuals. Study as a whole: A donor's plate count was three for CD4 naive and three for CD4 memory; CD8 naive had two and CD8 memory one. Study-wide findings and caveats: The represented genetic and exposure-history diversity was limited by the small number of donors. Sampling was confined to blood; repertoires within tissues likely differ. All-four-donor shared clonotypes had higher generation probabilities than non-shared clonotypes did.

V gave up 0 bases and J gave up 3 bases, with 19 bases separating them. Germline CDR1 reads SGHNT; CDR2 reads YYREEE (reference sequence). CDR3 size: 18 residues. Generated by immunoSEQ multiplex PCR, the TCRdb table keeps only in-frame clones and is missing some. Among 2.3 million or so clones listed, 80% to 95% were seen once. The chain joins TRBV5-4 to TRBJ2-4; weak D call: TRBD2 (5 bases). This TCR came from a man aged 18-30 years in good health. Some clones in this sample may be carry-over from other donors' samples. Specimen: naive CD4+ T cells from PBMCs. The subset here: CD45RA+ positively selected. The CDR3 loop is CASSLDGSSRSGKNIQYF. Here the CDR3 DNA reads TGTGCCAGCAGCTTGGATGGGAGCTCCAGGTCAGGCAAAAACATTCAGTACTTC.